Below are 30 T cell receptor beta chains sequenced from a single sample in a study of T-cell memory formation after mild COVID-19. One entry per CDR3 protein, called by TCRdb with MiXCR from the 5' RACE reads. The sample has 500,000 to 600,000 distinct CDR3 sequences, roughly 17% seen once. The sequenced material came from PBMCs or a T cell subset sorted from them (not recorded which). Receptors were obtained from an adult woman who had mild COVID-19 (a few samples of this study predate the infection). Cell type and time point are not known.

This clonotype was counted between two and nine times. The gene calls are TRBV15 and TRBJ1-2, with D hard to call. With 0 bases removed from V and 10 bases from J, the gap between germline ends came to 6 bases. This CDR3 contains 11 residues. Looked up from germline, CDR1 is LNHNV and CDR2 is YYDKDF (reference sequence). In DNA form, the CDR3 reads TGTGCCACCAGCAGAGATCTCGTCTACACCTTC. Protein: CATSRDLVYTF.

The rearrangement uses TRBV11-2 and TRBJ2-3; 7 bases are a match to TRBD2. The length of the CDR3 is 15 residues. Per the germline V gene, CDR1 is SGHAT and CDR2 is FQNNGV. V was pared by 2 bases and J by 5 bases, with 7 bases of the junction left unmatched. This CDR3 is CASSLLRGVRDTQYF. In nucleotides, the CDR3 is TGTGCCAGCAGCTTACTCCGGGGGGTGAGAGATACGCAGTATTTT.

This clonotype was detected only a few times. This chain connects TRBV7-9 to TRBJ2-7; TRBD1 aligns across 10 bases. Germline V gene data show CDR1 as SEHNR and CDR2 as FQNEAQ (reference sequence). The CDR3 spans 15 residues. J lost 3 bases, V lost 4 bases, and 6 bases had no gene match. The DNA of the CDR3 is TGTGCCAGCAGCTCTCCCCGGGACAGGGGCTACGAGCAGTACTTC. Its translation is CASSSPRDRGYEQYF.

This clonotype was counted between two and nine times. This chain uses TRBV7-2 with TRBJ2-1, with D unresolved. Germline CDR1 is SGHTA and CDR2 is FQGNSA. The ends were cut back, 4 bases at V and 9 bases at J, with 10 bases in the middle. The length of the CDR3 is 12 residues. The CDR3 loop is CASSSPPGEQFF. Here the CDR3 DNA reads TGTGCCAGCAGCTCCCCCCCGGGTGAGCAGTTCTTC.

This chain joins TRBV11-3 and TRBJ2-7; possible D gene TRBD1, 6 bases. Germline-derived CDR1 and CDR2 are SGHNT and YENEEA. V shed 6 bases and J shed 3 bases, with 27 bases lying between them. The CDR3 has 18 residues. The CDR3: CASSLSHNRAGVDYEQYF. The CDR3 coding sequence is TGTGCCAGCAGTTTATCCCATAACAGGGCAGGGGTAGACTACGAGCAGTACTTC.

This clonotype was counted between two and nine times. This sequence joins TRBV3-1 and TRBJ2-5, with no clear D. Germline CDR1 is LGHDT and CDR2 is YNNKEL (reference sequence). V was clipped by 0 bases and J by 2 bases, with 10 bases between them. The CDR3 spans 15 residues. The CDR3 spells CASSQDHTVQETQYF. CDR3 coding DNA: TGTGCCAGCAGCCAAGATCACACAGTTCAAGAGACCCAGTACTTC.

This clonotype was observed a handful of times. This chain connects TRBV7-9 to TRBJ2-5; D is unresolved. The germline CDR1 and CDR2 sequences are SEHNR and FQNEAQ (reference sequence). This CDR3 comprises 16 residues. Trimming left V 0 bases short and J 5 bases short, with 16 bases between. The CDR3 spells CASSLAQWQVGETQYF. The DNA of the CDR3 is TGTGCCAGCAGCTTAGCGCAATGGCAAGTTGGGGAGACCCAGTACTTC.

The chain is built from TRBV9 and TRBJ2-3; TRBD1 might be the D (5 bases). The CDR3 is 15 amino acids. V lost 4 bases and J 2 bases, leaving 14 bases between the germline ends. Germline V gives CDR1 SGDLS, CDR2 YYNGEE. CDR3 region: CASSSVQGATDTQYF. The CDR3 region has the DNA TGTGCCAGCAGCTCCGTCCAAGGGGCCACAGATACGCAGTATTTT.

This clonotype was counted at least ten times. V is TRBV7-6 and J is TRBJ2-6; 7 positions match TRBD1. This CDR3 contains 19 residues. Per germline, CDR1 SGHVS and CDR2 FNYEAQ. V gave up 4 bases and J gave up 0 bases; unmatched junction bases: 12. The CDR3 loop is CASSSIYWTGSSGANVLTF. The CDR3 DNA sequence: TGTGCCAGCAGCTCAATATACTGGACAGGCAGCTCTGGGGCCAACGTCCTGACTTTC. Complete variable domain (other parts from reference TRBV7-6 and TRBJ2-6): GAGVSQSPRYKVTKRGQDVALRCDPISGHVSLYWYRQALGQGPEFLTYFNYEAQQDKSGLPNDRFSAERPEGSISTLTIQRTEQRDSAMYRCASSSIYWTGSSGANVLTFGAGSRLTVL.

The chain recombines TRBV9 with TRBJ1-1, with a weak D call TRBD1 (5 bases). Germline V gene lookup returns CDR1 SGDLS and CDR2 YYNGEE. This CDR3 region has 12 residues. V gave up 2 bases and J gave up 9 bases, with 11 bases separating them. The CDR3 DNA follows: TGTGCCAGCAGCGTCGGGACGGCTAAAGCTTTCTTT. The encoded protein is CASSVGTAKAFF. Together with reference TRBV9 and TRBJ1-1, the CDR3 gives the full variable domain: DSGVTQTPKHLITATGQRVTLRCSPRSGDLSVYWYQQSLDQGLQFLIQYYNGEERAKGNILERFSAQQFPDLHSELNLSSLELGDSALYFCASSVGTAKAFFGQGTRLTVV.

The table lists this clonotype with a few counts. The chain has TRBV2 and TRBJ1-1, with D unresolved. The CDR3 extends over 12 amino acids. The germline V gene encodes CDR1 SNHLY and CDR2 FYNNEI. V was clipped by 6 bases and J by 1 base, with 6 bases between them. The CDR3 coding sequence is TGTGCCAGCAGGCAGCAGAACACTGAAGCTTTCTTT. Translating gives CASRQQNTEAFF. Drawing the rest from reference TRBV2 and TRBJ1-1, the complete variable domain is EPEVTQTPSHQVTQMGQEVILRCVPISNHLYFYWYRQILGQKVEFLVSFYNNEISEKSEIFDDQFSVERPDGSNFTLKIRSTKLEDSAMYFCASRQQNTEAFFGQGTRLTVV.

This clonotype was recorded at least ten times. V gene TRBV4-3 combines with J gene TRBJ1-2, with TRBD1 matching over 9 bases. CDR1 LGHNA and CDR2 YSLEER come from the germline V gene. With V trimmed by 3 bases and J by 2 bases, 7 bases remained unmatched. The CDR3 runs 16 residues. CDR3 region: CASSQAGTGYNYGYTF. For the CDR3, the DNA is TGCGCCAGCAGCCAGGCCGGGACAGGGTACAACTATGGCTACACCTTC.

The chain links TRBV5-6 to TRBJ1-2, with D unclear. The CDR3 is 14 amino acids. Trimming pared 0 bases from V and 3 bases from J, leaving 9 bases between. Germline V gene lookup returns CDR1 SGHDT and CDR2 YYEEEE. Here the CDR3 DNA reads TGTGCCAGCAGCTTGGGGAGCATGGACTATGGCTACACCTTC. It codes for CASSLGSMDYGYTF.

This clonotype was counted many times. The chain carries TRBV29-1 and TRBJ2-3; 9 nucleotides match TRBD2. The CDR3 is 13 amino acids. Losses at the gene ends were 4 bases for V and 2 bases for J; bases not matched to a gene: 1. Germline V gene sequence: CDR1 SQVTM, CDR2 ANQGSEA. Written as DNA, the CDR3 is TGCAGCGTTGGCGGGAGGGCCACAGATACGCAGTATTTT. This codes for CSVGGRATDTQYF.

This clonotype was seen more than once but under ten times. The chain combines TRBV24-1 with TRBJ1-2, with 8 bases identical to TRBD1. Germline CDR1 is KGHDR and CDR2 is SFDVKD. The length of the CDR3 is 14 residues. Trimming removed 3 bases from V and 3 bases from J; junction bases left unmatched: 2. CDR3 coding DNA: TGTGCCACCAGTGATGAACAGGGGGACTATGGCTACACCTTC. Its protein is CATSDEQGDYGYTF.

This clonotype has ten or more counts. The rearrangement links TRBV4-3 to TRBJ2-1; 8 bases align to TRBD1. CDR1 and CDR2 (germline): LGHNA, YSLEER. Unmatched junction bases numbered 2, after V lost 4 bases and J lost 6 bases. This CDR3 is built from 13 residues. In DNA, the CDR3 is TGCGCCAGCAGCCTGGACAGGGCCAATGAGCAGTTCTTC. Protein: CASSLDRANEQFF.

This clonotype was observed a few times. The J gene is TRBJ2-5, the V gene TRBV4-1; tentatively, D is TRBD1 (8 bases). Trimming shortened V by 2 bases and J by 3 bases, and 19 bases separated the two germline ends. Germline V CDR1 and CDR2: MGHRA, YSYEKL. CDR3 length: 17 residues. The CDR3 coding sequence is TGCGCCAGCAGCCAAACCCACAGGGGGACTACAGAAGAGACCCAGTACTTC. Protein: CASSQTHRGTTEETQYF.

To note about this clonotype: One end of the junction is discordant with germline, which a read error may explain. V is TRBV7-7 and J is TRBJ2-1; D might be TRBD1 (6 bases). Germline CDR1 is SSHAT and CDR2 is FNYEAQ (reference sequence). This CDR3 spans 15 amino acids. As DNA, the CDR3 is TGTGCTAGCAGCGCCCTTACAGGGTTCTACAATGAGCAGTTCTTC. It codes for CASSALTGFYNEQFF. The variable domain in full, with the rest retrieved from reference TRBV7-7 and TRBJ2-1, is GAGVSQSPRYKVTKRGQDVTLRCDPISSHATLYWYQQALGQGPEFLTYFNYEAQPDKSGLPSDRFSAERPEGSISTLTIQRTEQRDSAMYRCASSALTGFYNEQFFGPGTRLTVL.

The gene calls are TRBV20-1 and TRBJ1-2, with D possibly TRBD1 on 5 matching bases. The CDR3 has 14 amino acids. V gave up 3 bases and J gave up 3 bases, with 14 bases separating them. CDR1 is DFQATT and CDR2 is SNEGSKA in the germline V gene (reference sequence). For the CDR3, the DNA is TGCAGTGCTAGGGGGCTGGGGTACTACTATGGCTACACCTTC. This encodes CSARGLGYYYGYTF.

V and J are TRBV27 and TRBJ1-1, with no clear D. The CDR3 contains 14 residues. Germline V gene data show CDR1 as MNHEY and CDR2 as SMNVEV (reference sequence). V gave up 3 bases and J gave up 5 bases, with 13 bases separating them. The CDR3 nucleotides are TGTGCCAGCAGTTTTGCCGGGTATGGAACTGAAGCTTTCTTT. Residues: CASSFAGYGTEAFF.

The genes are TRBV4-1 and TRBJ2-7, with 8 bases aligning to TRBD1. This CDR3 comprises 12 residues. With V trimmed by 2 bases and J by 12 bases, 6 bases remained unmatched. Germline V gene data show CDR1 as MGHRA and CDR2 as YSYEKL. The CDR3 region has the DNA TGCGCCAGCAGCCAACCCCGGGACAGGACGTACTTC. This sequence encodes CASSQPRDRTYF.

In its sample, this clonotype was seen many times. This chain links TRBV7-3 with TRBJ1-2; the match to TRBD1 covers 10 bases. This CDR3 region has 14 residues. With V trimmed by 6 bases and J by 7 bases, 8 bases remained unmatched. Per the germline V gene, CDR1 is SGHTA and CDR2 is FQGTGA. The CDR3 nucleotides read TGTGCCAGCAGTTTGACAGGGGGCGGTGCTGGCTACACCTTC. Its protein product is CASSLTGGGAGYTF.

This clonotype has more than one count but fewer than ten. The chain joins TRBV27 to TRBJ2-6; D assignment may be TRBD1 or TRBD2 (5 bases each). Germline CDR1 reads MNHEY; CDR2 reads SMNVEV (reference sequence). The CDR3 is 17 amino acids. Between the trimmed V and J ends, which lost 2 bases and 3 bases, there was a span of 14 bases. The DNA of the CDR3 is TGTGCCAGCAGTTTAAGTACGGGGCTGGTTGGGGCCAACGTCCTGACTTTC. Amino acid sequence: CASSLSTGLVGANVLTF.

The V and J genes are TRBV7-3 and TRBJ2-1; D is possibly TRBD2 (6 bases). Germline V CDR1 and CDR2: SGHTA, FQGTGA. The ends were cut back, 4 bases at V and 7 bases at J, with 14 bases in the middle. The CDR3 extends over 14 amino acids. The CDR3 loop is CASSSLPGGNEQFF. The CDR3 region has the DNA TGTGCCAGCAGCTCTCTACCCGGGGGTAATGAGCAGTTCTTC.

This clonotype was counted between two and nine times. The chain has TRBV7-8 and TRBJ1-1, with 7 bases matching TRBD1. V was clipped by 2 bases and J by 3 bases; unmatched bases: 6. The CDR3 runs to 15 residues. Germline lookup yields CDR1 SGHVS and CDR2 FQNEAQ. Here the CDR3 reads CASSLQGGFDTEAFF. DNA of the CDR3: TGTGCCAGCAGCTTACAGGGGGGATTTGACACTGAAGCTTTCTTT.

As to this clonotype: One end of the junction fails to match germline, which may point to a read error. This chain joins TRBV4-3 and TRBJ2-7; TRBD2 matches 11 bases. The CDR3 runs 19 residues. The germline gives CDR1 LGHNA, CDR2 YSLEER. The CDR3 reads CVSSLRTGALAGGRSEQYF. In DNA, the CDR3 is TGCGTCAGCAGCCTCAGGACAGGGGCCTTAGCGGGAGGGCGGAGCGAGCAGTACTTC.

In its sample, this clonotype was seen once. V gene TRBV30 combines with J gene TRBJ2-7; D not certain. CDR3 length: 13 amino acids. Germline V gene sequence: CDR1 GTSNPN, CDR2 SVGIG (reference sequence). V was pared by 1 base and J by 2 bases, with 9 bases between. CDR3 coding DNA: TGTGCCTGGAGTGAAAACCCAACCTACGAGCAGTACTTC. The encoded protein is CAWSENPTYEQYF.

This clonotype was recorded many times. The V call is TRBV12-3 or TRBV12-4, the J call TRBJ1-1; maybe TRBD1 (6 bases). V was trimmed by 4 bases and J by 4 bases, leaving 13 bases between them. There are 14 residues in the CDR3. CDR3 protein: CASSSTGWGTEAFF. The DNA of the CDR3 is TGTGCCAGCAGTTCTACAGGGTGGGGCACTGAAGCTTTCTTT.

This clonotype appeared a few times. The chain uses TRBV7-2 and TRBJ2-5; 12 bases line up with TRBD1. The germline V gene has CDR1 SGHTA and CDR2 FQGNSA. This CDR3 comprises 16 residues. Trimming removed 1 base from V and 9 bases from J; junction bases left unmatched: 9. Here the CDR3 DNA reads TGTGCCAGCAGCTTAGGGGGGACAGGGGGCGAGGGTGCCCAGTACTTC. Amino acid sequence: CASSLGGTGGEGAQYF.

This clonotype was recorded at least ten times. This rearrangement joins TRBV4-1 to TRBJ1-1, with a weak D call TRBD1 (5 bases). V lost 3 bases, J lost 5 bases, and 28 bases lay in between. CDR3 length: 19 residues. Germline V lookup: CDR1 MGHRA, CDR2 YSYEKL. CDR3: CASSHLLWAGSTAGTEAFF. Here the CDR3 DNA reads TGCGCCAGCAGCCACCTCTTATGGGCAGGGTCAACGGCGGGTACTGAAGCTTTCTTT.